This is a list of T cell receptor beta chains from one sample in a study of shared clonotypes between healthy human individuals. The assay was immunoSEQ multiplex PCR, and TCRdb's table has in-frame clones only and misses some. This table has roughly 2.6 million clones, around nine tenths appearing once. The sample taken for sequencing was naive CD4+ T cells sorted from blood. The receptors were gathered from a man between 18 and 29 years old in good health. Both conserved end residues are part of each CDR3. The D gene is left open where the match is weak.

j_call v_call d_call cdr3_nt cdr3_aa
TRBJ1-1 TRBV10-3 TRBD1 TGTGCCATCAGTGACGACAGGGTCACTGAAGCTTTCTTT CAISDDRVTEAFF
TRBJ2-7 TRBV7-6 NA TGTGCCAGCAGCTTAGGGGGCGGGGTACTTTCCTACGAGCAGTACTTC CASSLGGGVLSYEQYF
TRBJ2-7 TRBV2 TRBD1 TGTGCCCTTCTGGACAGGGATGGCGAGCAGTACTTC CALLDRDGEQYF
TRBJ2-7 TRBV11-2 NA TGTGCCAGCAGCTTAGGGGGGGAGCTGGGGCAGTACTTC CASSLGGELGQYF
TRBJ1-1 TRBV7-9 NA TGTGCCAGCAGCTTAGCGGAAACAGGGACGAACACTGAAGCTTTCTTT CASSLAETGTNTEAFF
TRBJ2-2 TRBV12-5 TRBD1 TGTGCTAGTGGTCCCTCCGGGACAGTCACCGGGGAGCTGTTTTTT CASGPSGTVTGELFF
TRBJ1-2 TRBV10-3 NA TGTGCCATCAGTGAAGAGGAAAACTATGGCTACACCTTC CAISEEENYGYTF
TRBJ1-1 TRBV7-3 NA TGTGCCAGCAGCAAAATGGGGGACACTGAAGCTTTCTTT CASSKMGDTEAFF
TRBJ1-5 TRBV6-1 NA TGTGCCAGCAGTGATTGGGGAGAGCAGCCCCAGCATTTT CASSDWGEQPQHF
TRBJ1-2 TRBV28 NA TGTGCCAGCAGTCGACCGGCCATCGGTGGCTACACCTTC CASSRPAIGGYTF